This T cell receptor beta chain was sequenced for a study of human thymus T cells. Generated by immunoSEQ multiplex PCR, the TCRdb table keeps only in-frame clones and is missing some. The sample includes 46,000 or so clones, roughly 94% seen only once; the top ten take 0.15% to 0.2%. No fixed cell number was used; all available blood leukocytes supplied DNA. V gave up 5 bases and J gave up 5 bases; unmatched junction bases: 12. The CDR3 is 16 residues long. Per germline, CDR1 MNHEY and CDR2 SMNVEV (reference sequence). The sequence came from a girl under three years old with a congenital heart defect but otherwise immunologically healthy. The sequencing input was blood. The chain joins TRBV27 to TRBJ2-1, with TRBD2 identical over 7 bases. The CDR3 loop is CASSPYPAGAHNEQFF. The CDR3 nucleotides are TGTGCCAGCAGTCCCTATCCCGCGGGAGCCCACAATGAGCAGTTCTTC.